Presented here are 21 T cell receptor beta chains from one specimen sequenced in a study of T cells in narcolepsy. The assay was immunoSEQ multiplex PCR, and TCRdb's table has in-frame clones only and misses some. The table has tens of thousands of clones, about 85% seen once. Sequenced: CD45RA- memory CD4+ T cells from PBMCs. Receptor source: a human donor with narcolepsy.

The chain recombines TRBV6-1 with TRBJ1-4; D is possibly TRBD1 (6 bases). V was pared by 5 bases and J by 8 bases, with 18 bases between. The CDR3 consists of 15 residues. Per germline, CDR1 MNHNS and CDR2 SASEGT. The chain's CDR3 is CASSRFLEGGEKLFF. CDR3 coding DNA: TGTGCCAGCAGTCGTTTTTTGGAAGGGGGGGAAAAACTGTTTTTT.

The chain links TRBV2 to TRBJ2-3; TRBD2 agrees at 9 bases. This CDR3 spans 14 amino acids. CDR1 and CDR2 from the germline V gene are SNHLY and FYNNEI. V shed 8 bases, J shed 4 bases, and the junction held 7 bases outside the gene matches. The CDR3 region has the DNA TGTGCCAGCTCTTCCGGGACTAGCTCAGATACGCAGTATTTT. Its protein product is CASSSGTSSDTQYF.

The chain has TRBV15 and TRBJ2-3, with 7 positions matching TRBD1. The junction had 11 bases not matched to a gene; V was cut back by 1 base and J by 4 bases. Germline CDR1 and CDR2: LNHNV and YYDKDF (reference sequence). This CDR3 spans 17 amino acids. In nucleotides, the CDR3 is TGTGCCACCAGCAGAGCCGCCGGACAGGCCACAGCAGATACGCAGTATTTT. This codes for CATSRAAGQATADTQYF.

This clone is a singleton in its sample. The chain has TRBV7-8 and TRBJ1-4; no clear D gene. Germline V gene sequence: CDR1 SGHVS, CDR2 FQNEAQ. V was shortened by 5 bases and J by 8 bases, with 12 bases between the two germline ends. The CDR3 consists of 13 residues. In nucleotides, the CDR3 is TGTGCCAGCAGCCCAGTCCCTGGGGAAAAACTGTTTTTT. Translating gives CASSPVPGEKLFF. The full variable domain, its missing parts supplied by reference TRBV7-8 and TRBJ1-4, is GAGVSQSPRYKVAKRGQDVALRCDPISGHVSLFWYQQALGQGPEFLTYFQNEAQLDKSGLPSDRFFAERPEGSVSTLKIQRTQQEDSAVYLCASSPVPGEKLFFGSGTQLSVL.

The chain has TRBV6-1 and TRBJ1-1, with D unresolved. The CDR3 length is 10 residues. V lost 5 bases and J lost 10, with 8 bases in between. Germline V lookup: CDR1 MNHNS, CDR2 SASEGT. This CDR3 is CASSTLLAFF. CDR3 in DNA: TGTGCCAGCAGTACCCTCTTAGCTTTCTTT.

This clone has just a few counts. The CDR3 bases are TGTGCCAGCATACGGGACAGGGGAAGTGGTGGCTACACCTTC. It codes for CASIRDRGSGGYTF. The chain links TRBV6-1 to TRBJ1-2; 10 bases agree with TRBD1. The V segment lost 7 bases and the J segment 7 bases; nucleotides outside the gene matches: 9. CDR1 is MNHNS, CDR2 SASEGT, per germline. The CDR3 is 14 residues long.

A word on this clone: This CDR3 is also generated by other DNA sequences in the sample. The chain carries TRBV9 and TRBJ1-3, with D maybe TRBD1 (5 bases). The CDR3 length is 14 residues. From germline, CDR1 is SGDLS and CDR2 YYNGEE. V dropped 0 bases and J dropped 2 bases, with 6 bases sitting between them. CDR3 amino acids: CASSVGGTGNTIYF. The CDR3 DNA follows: TGTGCCAGCAGCGTAGGGGGGACTGGAAACACCATATATTTT. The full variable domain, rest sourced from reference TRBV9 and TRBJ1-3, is DSGVTQTPKHLITATGQRVTLRCSPRSGDLSVYWYQQSLDQGLQFLIQYYNGEERAKGNILERFSAQQFPDLHSELNLSSLELGDSALYFCASSVGGTGNTIYFGEGSWLTVV.

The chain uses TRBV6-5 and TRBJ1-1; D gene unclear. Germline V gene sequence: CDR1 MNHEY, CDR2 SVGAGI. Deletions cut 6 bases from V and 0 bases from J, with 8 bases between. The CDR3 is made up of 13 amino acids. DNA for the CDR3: TGTGCCAGCAGGCGCACAGTGAACACTGAAGCTTTCTTT. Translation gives CASRRTVNTEAFF.

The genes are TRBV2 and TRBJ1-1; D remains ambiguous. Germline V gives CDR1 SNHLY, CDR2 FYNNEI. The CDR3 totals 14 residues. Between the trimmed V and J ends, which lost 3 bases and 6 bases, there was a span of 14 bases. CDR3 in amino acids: CASSEATDTSEAFF. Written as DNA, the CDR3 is TGTGCCAGCAGTGAGGCAACCGATACGTCTGAAGCTTTCTTT. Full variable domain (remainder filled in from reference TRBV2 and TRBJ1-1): EPEVTQTPSHQVTQMGQEVILRCVPISNHLYFYWYRQILGQKVEFLVSFYNNEISEKSEIFDDQFSVERPDGSNFTLKIRSTKLEDSAMYFCASSEATDTSEAFFGQGTRLTVV.

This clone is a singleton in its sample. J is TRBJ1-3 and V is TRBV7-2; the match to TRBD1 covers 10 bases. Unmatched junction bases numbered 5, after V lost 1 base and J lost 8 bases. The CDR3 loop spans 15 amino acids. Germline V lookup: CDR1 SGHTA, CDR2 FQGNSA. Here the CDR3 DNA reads TGTGCCAGCAGCTTAGGCGGGACAGGGGATTACACCATATATTTT. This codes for CASSLGGTGDYTIYF.

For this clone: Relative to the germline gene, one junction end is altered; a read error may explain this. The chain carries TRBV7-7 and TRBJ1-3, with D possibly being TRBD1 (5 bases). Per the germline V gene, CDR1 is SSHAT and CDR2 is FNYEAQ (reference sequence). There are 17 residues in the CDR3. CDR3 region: CASSPSFRENSGNTIYF. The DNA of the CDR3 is TGTGCTAGCAGCCCATCTTTCAGGGAAAACTCTGGAAACACCATATATTTT.

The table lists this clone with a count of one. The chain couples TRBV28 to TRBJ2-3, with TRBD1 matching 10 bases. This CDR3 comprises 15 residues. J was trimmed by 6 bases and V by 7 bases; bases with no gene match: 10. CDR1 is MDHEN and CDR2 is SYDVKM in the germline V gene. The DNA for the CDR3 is TGTGCCAGCACCTCCGACAGGGGGCCAACGGATACGCAGTATTTT. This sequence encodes CASTSDRGPTDTQYF. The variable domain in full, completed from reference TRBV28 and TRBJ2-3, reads DVKVTQSSRYLVKRTGEKVFLECVQDMDHENMFWYRQDPGLGLRLIYFSYDVKMKEKGDIPEGYSVSREKKERFSLILESASTNQTSMYLCASTSDRGPTDTQYFGPGTRLTVL.

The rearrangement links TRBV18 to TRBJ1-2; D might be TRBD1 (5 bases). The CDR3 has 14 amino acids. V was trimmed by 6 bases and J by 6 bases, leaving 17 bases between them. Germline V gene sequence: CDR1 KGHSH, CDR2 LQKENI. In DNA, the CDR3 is TGTGCCAGCTCCCCTTCGCGGGGCGCCGATGGCTACACCTTC. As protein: CASSPSRGADGYTF.

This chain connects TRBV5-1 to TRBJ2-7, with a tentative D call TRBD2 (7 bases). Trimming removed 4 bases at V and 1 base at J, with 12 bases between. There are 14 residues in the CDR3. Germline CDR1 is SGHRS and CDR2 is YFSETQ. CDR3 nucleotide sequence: TGCGCCAGCAGCACGGGGGGCGGGTCCTACGAGCAGTACTTC. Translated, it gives CASSTGGGSYEQYF.

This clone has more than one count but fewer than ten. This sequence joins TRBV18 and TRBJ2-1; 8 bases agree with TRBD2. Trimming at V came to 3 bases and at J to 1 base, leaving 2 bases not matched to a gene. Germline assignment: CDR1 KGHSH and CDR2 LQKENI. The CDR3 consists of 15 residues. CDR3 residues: CASSPGTRSYNEQFF. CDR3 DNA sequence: TGTGCCAGCTCACCCGGGACTAGGTCCTACAATGAGCAGTTCTTC.

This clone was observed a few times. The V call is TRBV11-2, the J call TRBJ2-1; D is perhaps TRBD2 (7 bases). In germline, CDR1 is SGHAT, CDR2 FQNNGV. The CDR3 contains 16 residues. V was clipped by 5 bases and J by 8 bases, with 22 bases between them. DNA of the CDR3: TGTGCCAGCAGCCAGTTGATACGGGGGGCCCCGCATGAGCAGTTCTTC. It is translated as CASSQLIRGAPHEQFF.

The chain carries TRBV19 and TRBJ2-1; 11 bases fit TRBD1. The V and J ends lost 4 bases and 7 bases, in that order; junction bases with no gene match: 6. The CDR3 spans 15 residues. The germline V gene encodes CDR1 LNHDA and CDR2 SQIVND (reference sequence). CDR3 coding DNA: TGTGCCAGTAGTAGGGACAGGGGGGGTTGGAATGAGCAGTTCTTC. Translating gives CASSRDRGGWNEQFF. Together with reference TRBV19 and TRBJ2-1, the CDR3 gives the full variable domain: DGGITQSPKYLFRKEGQNVTLSCEQNLNHDAMYWYRQDPGQGLRLIYYSQIVNDFQKGDIAEGYSVSREKKESFPLTVTSAQKNPTAFYLCASSRDRGGWNEQFFGPGTRLTVL.

CDR3 sequence (DNA): TGCGCCAGCAGCTTGGCGGCTAGCGGAAACACAGATACGCAGTATTTT. Translating gives CASSLAASGNTDTQYF. This sequence joins TRBV5-1 and TRBJ2-3, with 7 bases matching TRBD2. Unmatched junction bases numbered 6, after V lost 0 bases and J lost 2 bases. The CDR3 length is 16 residues. Germline lookup yields CDR1 SGHRS and CDR2 YFSETQ.

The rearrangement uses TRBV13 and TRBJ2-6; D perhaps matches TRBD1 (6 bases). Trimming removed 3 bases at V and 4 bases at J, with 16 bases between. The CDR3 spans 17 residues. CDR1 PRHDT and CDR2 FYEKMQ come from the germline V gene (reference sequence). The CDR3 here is CASSFDRRPGGANVLTF. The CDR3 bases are TGTGCCAGCAGCTTTGACAGGCGCCCTGGGGGGGCCAACGTCCTGACTTTC.

CDR3 amino acids: CASSLEAGEGTYEQYF. CDR3 in DNA: TGTGCCAGCAGTTTAGAGGCAGGGGAAGGCACCTACGAGCAGTACTTC. The rearrangement uses TRBV28 and TRBJ2-5; possibly TRBD1 for D (6 bases). The J call could be wrong; TRBJ2-7 is a better fit for the DNA end. This CDR3 is built from 16 residues. Germline CDR1 and CDR2: MDHEN and SYDVKM.

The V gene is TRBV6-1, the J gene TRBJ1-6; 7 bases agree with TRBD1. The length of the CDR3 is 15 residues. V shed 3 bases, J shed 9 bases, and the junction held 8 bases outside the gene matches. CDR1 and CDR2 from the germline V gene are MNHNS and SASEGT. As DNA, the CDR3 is TGTGCCAGCAGTGAGACAGGGATAATCAGTTCACCCCTCCACTTT. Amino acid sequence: CASSETGIISSPLHF.